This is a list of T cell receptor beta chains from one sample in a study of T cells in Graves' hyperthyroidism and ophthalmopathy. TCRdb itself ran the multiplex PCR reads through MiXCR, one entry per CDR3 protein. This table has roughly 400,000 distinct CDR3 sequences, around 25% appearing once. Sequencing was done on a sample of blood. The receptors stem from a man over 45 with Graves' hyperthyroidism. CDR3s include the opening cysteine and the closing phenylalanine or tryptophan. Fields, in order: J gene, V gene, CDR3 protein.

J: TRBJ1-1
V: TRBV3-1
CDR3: CASRKAANTEAFF

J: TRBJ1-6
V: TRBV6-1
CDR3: CASKAGVSSPLHF

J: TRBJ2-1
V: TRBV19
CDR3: CASNQRPGEQFF

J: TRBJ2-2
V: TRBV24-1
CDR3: CATSDWGNANTGGLFF

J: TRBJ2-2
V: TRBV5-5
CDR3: CASSLEGANTGELFF

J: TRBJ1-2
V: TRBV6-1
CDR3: CASSRGDLVGYTF

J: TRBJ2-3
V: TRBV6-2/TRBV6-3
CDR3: CASSRWTSGDTQYF

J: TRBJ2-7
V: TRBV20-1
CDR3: CSATSLRAGVYEQYF

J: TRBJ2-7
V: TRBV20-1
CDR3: CSASGGASSYEQYF

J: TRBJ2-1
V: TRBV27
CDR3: CASSPGLAGAHEQFF

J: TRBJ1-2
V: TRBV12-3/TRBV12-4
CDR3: CASSFIRGGGYTF

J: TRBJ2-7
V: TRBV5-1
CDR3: CASSWRNRFYEQYF

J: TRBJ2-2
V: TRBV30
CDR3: CAWSRTGATGELFF

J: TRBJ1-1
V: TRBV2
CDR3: CASPRDRGRRNTEAFF

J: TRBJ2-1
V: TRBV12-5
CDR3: CASGRDSIYNEQFF

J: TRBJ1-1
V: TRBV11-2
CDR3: CASSIALLNTEAFF

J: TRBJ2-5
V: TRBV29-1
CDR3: CSVVFQRETQYF

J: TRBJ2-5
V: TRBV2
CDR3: CASSVSGFETQYF

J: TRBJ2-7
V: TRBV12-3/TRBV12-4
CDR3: CASSASGGEQYF

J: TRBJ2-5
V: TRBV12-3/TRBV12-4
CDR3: CASSLRTGSLQETQYF

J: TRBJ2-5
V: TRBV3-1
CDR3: CASSPPSAQETQYF

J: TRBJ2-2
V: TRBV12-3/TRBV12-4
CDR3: CASSFYRPYTGELFF

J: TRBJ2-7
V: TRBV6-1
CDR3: CASIAAIAGVRRDYGQYF

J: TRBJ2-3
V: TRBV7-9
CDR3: CASQWGSTDTQYF

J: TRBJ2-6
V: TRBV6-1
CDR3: CASSEPPSTHSGANVLTF

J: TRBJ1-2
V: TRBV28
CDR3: CASSFPGQGAYGYTF

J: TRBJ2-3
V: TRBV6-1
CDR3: CASNAGTLGRDTQYF

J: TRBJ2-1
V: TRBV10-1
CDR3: CASSKSGRPNNEQFF

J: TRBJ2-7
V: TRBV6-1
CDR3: CASRRDRDPSYEQYF

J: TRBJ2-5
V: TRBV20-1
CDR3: CSARGESLETQYF

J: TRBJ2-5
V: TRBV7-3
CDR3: CASSLTQEGTQYF

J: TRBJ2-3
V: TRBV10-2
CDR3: CASSEVGVGTDTQYF

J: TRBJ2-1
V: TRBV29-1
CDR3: CSVNGLASTYNEQFF

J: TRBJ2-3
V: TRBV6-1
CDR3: CASRQGGRNTAQYF

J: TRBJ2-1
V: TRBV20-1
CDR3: CSARDALNEQFF

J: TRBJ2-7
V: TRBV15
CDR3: CATSRDRDANEQYF

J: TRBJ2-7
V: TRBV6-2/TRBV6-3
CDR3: CASSYGGLAQGIEQYF

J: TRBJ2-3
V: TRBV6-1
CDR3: CASSVLSGSTDTQYF

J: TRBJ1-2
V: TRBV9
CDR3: CASSVGSDYGYTF

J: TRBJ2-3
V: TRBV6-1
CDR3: CASSPRTSGRAISRDTQYF

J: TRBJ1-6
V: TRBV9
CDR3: CASSSNWQGNSPLHF

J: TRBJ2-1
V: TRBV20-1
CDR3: CSASTSGRRNEQFF

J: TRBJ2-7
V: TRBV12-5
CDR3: CASGNIGTPGRREQYF

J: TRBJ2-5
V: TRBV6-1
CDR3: CASSRTSGANGETQYF

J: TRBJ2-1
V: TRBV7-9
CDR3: CASSLAVGENEQFF

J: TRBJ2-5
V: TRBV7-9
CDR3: CASSPVLPEQETQYF

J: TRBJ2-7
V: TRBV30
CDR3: CAWNPSLGEQYF

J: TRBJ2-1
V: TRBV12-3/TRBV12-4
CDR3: CASTAGTLNNEQFF

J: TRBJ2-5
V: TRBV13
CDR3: CASSLSAGGRETQYF

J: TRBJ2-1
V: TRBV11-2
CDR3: CASSPQGASYNEQFF

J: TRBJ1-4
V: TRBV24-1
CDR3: CATSDSGDFNEKLFF